The T cell receptor beta chain under discussion was sequenced for a study of blood T cell repertoires in COVID-19. Study context: Samples representing acute and convalescent COVID-19 were sourced from the United States, Italy and Spain.

This clone was detected only once. This table comes from immunoSEQ multiplex PCR, and its TCRdb copy is limited to in-frame clones, with some not included. The repertoire holds 95,000 to 150,000 clones, with 82% as singletons. Looked up from germline, CDR1 is LGHNA and CDR2 is YNFKEQ. CDR3 length equals 18 residues. Trimming took 1 base from V and 3 from J; bases not matched to a gene: 9. The sequence derives from an older woman with acute or convalescent COVID-19. The gene calls are TRBV4-2 and TRBJ2-2; 9 nucleotides match TRBD1. The sample consisted of peripheral blood. Written as DNA, the CDR3 is TGTGCCAGCAGCCAAGTTGTTGGGGGACAGGGATACACCGGGGAGCTGTTTTTT. It translates to CASSQVVGGQGYTGELFF.